This T cell receptor beta chain was profiled in a study of T-cell memory formation after mild COVID-19. Looking at the study overall: Most TCR clusters belonged to a single donor.

The CDR3 runs 16 residues. V lost 5 bases to trimming and J lost 2 bases, with 17 bases between them. Germline CDR1 is SEHNR and CDR2 is FQNEAQ (reference sequence). A remark on this clonotype: Antigen unknown.

Whole-study results and caveats: Among contracting clones, CD4+ were mainly CM/EM and CD8+ enriched in EMRA.

TCRdb passed the 5' RACE reads through MiXCR, listing each CDR3 protein once. This table has a few hundred thousand distinct CDR3 sequences, about 15% appearing once. V usage is TRBV7-9 and J usage is TRBJ2-3; the D gene could be TRBD1 or TRBD2 (6 bases each). The specimen was PBMCs or a T cell subset sorted from them (not recorded which). This sequence originates from a man in his late teens or twenties who had mild COVID-19 (a few samples of this study predate the infection). Cell type and time point are not known. The CDR3, as DNA: TGTGCCAGCAGCCCCATCCCTCGGGGGCCCACAGATACGCAGTATTTT. The encoded protein is CASSPIPRGPTDTQYF.